These T cell receptor beta chains were read from a single sample in a study of monozygotic twins with inflammatory bowel disease. Reanalyzing the 5' RACE reads, TCRdb keeps one entry per CDR3 protein, without DNA. The sample table sets out around 150,000 distinct CDR3 sequences. Input material: blood. Receptors were obtained from a human donor with ulcerative colitis or Crohn's disease, or a healthy co-twin of an affected twin (not recorded which). The CDR3 runs from the conserved cysteine through the conserved F or W. Each record gives: V gene, J gene, CDR3 protein.

V gene: TRBV10-1
J gene: TRBJ1-1
CDR3 protein: CASSETGTTEAFF

V gene: TRBV28
J gene: TRBJ2-3
CDR3 protein: CASAGRHTDTQYF

V gene: TRBV2
J gene: TRBJ2-5
CDR3 protein: CASRGQGRETQYF

V gene: TRBV6-1
J gene: TRBJ2-2
CDR3 protein: CASTLSLLAGGPSGELFF

V gene: TRBV10-1
J gene: TRBJ2-1
CDR3 protein: CASSAVAGVKYNEQFF

V gene: TRBV2
J gene: TRBJ2-1
CDR3 protein: CASMADFYNEQFF

V gene: TRBV19
J gene: TRBJ1-5
CDR3 protein: CASSPLRANQPQHF

V gene: TRBV29-1
J gene: TRBJ2-1
CDR3 protein: CSAYSSGTYINEQFF

V gene: TRBV7-9
J gene: TRBJ1-6
CDR3 protein: CASSTDSGNSPLHF

V gene: TRBV12-3/TRBV12-4
J gene: TRBJ1-2
CDR3 protein: CASTGEGQALLGYTF

V gene: TRBV5-1
J gene: TRBJ2-7
CDR3 protein: CASSLEGEPYEQYF

V gene: TRBV6-5
J gene: TRBJ2-7
CDR3 protein: CASSYSVVRPHYEQYF

V gene: TRBV20-1
J gene: TRBJ2-3
CDR3 protein: CSASSGQGDTDTQYF

V gene: TRBV5-4
J gene: TRBJ2-2
CDR3 protein: CASSLIGSGTGELFF

V gene: TRBV29-1
J gene: TRBJ2-7
CDR3 protein: CSVELADRRPYEQYF

V gene: TRBV27
J gene: TRBJ1-1
CDR3 protein: CASMKRPRTEAFF

V gene: TRBV20-1
J gene: TRBJ1-5
CDR3 protein: CSASSYSNQPQHF

V gene: TRBV6-2/TRBV6-3
J gene: TRBJ2-7
CDR3 protein: CASSYSGGSTYEQYF

V gene: TRBV28
J gene: TRBJ2-7
CDR3 protein: CASSLLAYEQYF

V gene: TRBV5-1
J gene: TRBJ1-5
CDR3 protein: CASSLEGQDNQPQHF

V gene: TRBV28
J gene: TRBJ2-7
CDR3 protein: CASSPTSGRAPSYEQYF

V gene: TRBV5-1
J gene: TRBJ2-5
CDR3 protein: CASSQLQETQYF

V gene: TRBV5-1
J gene: TRBJ2-7
CDR3 protein: CASSIRDRGYEQYF

V gene: TRBV12-3/TRBV12-4
J gene: TRBJ1-1
CDR3 protein: CATGRGTNTEAFF

V gene: TRBV7-9
J gene: TRBJ1-6
CDR3 protein: CASSSQGTLRNSPLHF

V gene: TRBV7-6
J gene: TRBJ1-1
CDR3 protein: CASSQRNQGPIYFF

V gene: TRBV5-1
J gene: TRBJ1-4
CDR3 protein: CASSVRDSTTNEKLFF

V gene: TRBV5-6
J gene: TRBJ2-3
CDR3 protein: CASSLERSTQYF

V gene: TRBV6-5
J gene: TRBJ2-5
CDR3 protein: CASSYSTSGRSETQYF

V gene: TRBV27
J gene: TRBJ1-5
CDR3 protein: CASSGQGAYSNQPQHF

V gene: TRBV7-2
J gene: TRBJ2-3
CDR3 protein: CASSLRGRTTDTQYF

V gene: TRBV7-8
J gene: TRBJ1-1
CDR3 protein: CASSLKLQGAPEAFF

V gene: TRBV24-1
J gene: TRBJ1-2
CDR3 protein: CATSDLPQGDHGYTF

V gene: TRBV19
J gene: TRBJ2-1
CDR3 protein: CASKSPGQGSEQFF

V gene: TRBV3-1
J gene: TRBJ1-1
CDR3 protein: CATRELGNTEAFF

V gene: TRBV10-3
J gene: TRBJ1-1
CDR3 protein: CAISESQGRNTEAFF

V gene: TRBV29-1
J gene: TRBJ2-7
CDR3 protein: CSVVYRDRGTYEQYF

V gene: TRBV6-2/TRBV6-3
J gene: TRBJ2-3
CDR3 protein: CASSVLGWDTQYF

V gene: TRBV28
J gene: TRBJ2-5
CDR3 protein: CASSSRPGLAGTTWGETQYF

V gene: TRBV7-9
J gene: TRBJ2-1
CDR3 protein: CASSQQPSYNEQFF

V gene: TRBV30
J gene: TRBJ2-1
CDR3 protein: CAYGTSGWGEQFF

V gene: TRBV20-1
J gene: TRBJ2-7
CDR3 protein: CSASRRTYEQYF

V gene: TRBV7-2
J gene: TRBJ1-5
CDR3 protein: CASSLGPGEGHPQHF

V gene: TRBV5-1
J gene: TRBJ1-1
CDR3 protein: CASSPGTGGEAFF

V gene: TRBV5-1
J gene: TRBJ2-1
CDR3 protein: CACRGGGDGYNEQFF